The 32 T cell receptor beta chains reported below all come from one sample, sequenced in a study of cytomegalovirus exposure and HLA in healthy donors. Sequenced by immunoSEQ multiplex PCR; TCRdb stores in-frame clones only, minus some. The sample has more than 130,000 clones, 80% to 90% seen once; the top ten hold roughly 7.7%. The sequencing input was PBMCs. Receptors were obtained from a woman between 18 and 30 years old in good health and CMV-seropositive.

The V gene is TRBV11-3, the J gene TRBJ1-1; 8 positions match TRBD1. Germline V lookup: CDR1 SGHNT, CDR2 YENEEA. The CDR3 totals 14 residues. Losses at the gene ends were 5 bases for V and 1 base for J; bases not matched to a gene: 3. This CDR3 reads CASSPGTGNTEAFF. The DNA for the CDR3 is TGTGCCAGCAGCCCCGGGACAGGGAACACTGAAGCTTTCTTT.

The CDR3 loop is CASSSSPWSTEAFF. The CDR3 region has the DNA TGTGCCAGCAGCTCCTCCCCCTGGAGCACTGAAGCTTTCTTT. The chain recombines TRBV11-3 with TRBJ1-1; no definite D call. The CDR3 loop spans 14 amino acids. Per the germline V gene, CDR1 is SGHNT and CDR2 is YENEEA. Trimming cost V 4 bases and J 4 bases, with 13 bases left between them.

The J gene is TRBJ2-3, the V gene TRBV5-1; D perhaps matches TRBD2 (6 bases). The germline gives CDR1 SGHRS, CDR2 YFSETQ. The CDR3 is 15 amino acids. V lost 0 bases, J lost 0 bases, and 8 bases lay in between. The CDR3 is CASSLDGGSTDTQYF. For the CDR3, the DNA is TGCGCCAGCAGCTTGGACGGGGGAAGCACAGATACGCAGTATTTT.

This clone was seen a handful of times. The chain uses TRBV11-2 and TRBJ2-7; 8 nucleotides align to TRBD1. Germline V gives CDR1 SGHAT, CDR2 FQNNGV. V gave up 1 base and J gave up 6 bases; unmatched junction bases: 5. The CDR3 sequence is 14 residues long. CDR3 sequence: CASSLGQGTVEQYF. The CDR3 DNA follows: TGTGCCAGCAGCTTAGGACAGGGGACGGTCGAGCAGTACTTC.

In its sample, this clone was seen once. The gene calls are TRBV10-1 and TRBJ1-2, with D perhaps TRBD1 (5 bases). CDR1 WNHNN and CDR2 SYGVQD come from the germline V gene (reference sequence). The CDR3 sequence is 15 residues long. The V end was cut by 6 bases, the J end by 2 bases, with 16 bases between. The CDR3 reads CASSGMGGDNYGYTF. The CDR3 region has the DNA TGCGCCAGCAGCGGCATGGGGGGGGACAACTATGGCTACACCTTC.

The rearrangement joins TRBV2 to TRBJ1-4; TRBD1 is a possible D gene (5 bases). CDR1 is SNHLY, CDR2 FYNNEI, per germline. There are 12 residues in the CDR3. V shed 6 bases and J shed 5 bases, with 7 bases lying between them. CDR3 sequence (DNA): TGTGCCAGCAGGAAGGGGAATGAAAAACTGTTTTTT. It is translated as CASRKGNEKLFF.

The chain links TRBV7-9 to TRBJ1-5; D is ambiguous. The CDR3 runs to 13 residues. Trimming took off 4 bases at V and 0 bases at J, with 4 bases between the two ends. CDR1 and CDR2 from the germline V gene are SEHNR and FQNEAQ (reference sequence). The CDR3 coding sequence is TGTGCCAGCAGCTCCTATAGCAATCAGCCCCAGCATTTT. It encodes CASSSYSNQPQHF.

The J gene is TRBJ1-2, the V gene TRBV4-1, with a tentative D call TRBD1 (5 bases). The V end lost 5 bases, the J end lost 8 bases, and 21 bases lay between the germline ends. The CDR3 extends over 15 amino acids. Germline CDR1 reads MGHRA; CDR2 reads YSYEKL. The CDR3 DNA follows: TGCGCCAGCAGCTCCCCCGGGACTTCATCTAGGGGCTACACCTTC. Translating gives CASSSPGTSSRGYTF.

The chain links TRBV25-1 to TRBJ2-1; 13 bases match TRBD2. J was trimmed by 12 bases and V by 5 bases; bases with no gene match: 10. Looked up from germline, CDR1 is MGHDK and CDR2 is SYGVNS. The CDR3 consists of 15 residues. This chain's CDR3 is CASSSTSGGPLGQFF. The DNA for the CDR3 is TGTGCCAGCAGTTCGACTAGCGGGGGGCCCTTGGGGCAGTTCTTC.

This clone was picked up a small number of times. The rearrangement joins TRBV6-1 to TRBJ2-3; a possible D gene is TRBD2 (6 bases). Germline V lookup: CDR1 MNHNS, CDR2 SASEGT. Trimming stripped 8 bases from V and 0 bases from J, with 15 bases between. The CDR3 runs to 15 residues. The CDR3 reads CASRRTTFSTDTQYF. CDR3 bases: TGTGCCAGCCGCCGGACTACTTTTAGCACAGATACGCAGTATTTT.

The chain joins TRBV7-2 to TRBJ1-2, with D possibly matching TRBD1 (5 bases). Germline V gives CDR1 SGHTA, CDR2 FQGNSA. This CDR3 has 15 residues. V was clipped by 5 bases and J by 0 bases, with 13 bases between them. The CDR3 region is CASSIDSTSNYGYTF. Here the CDR3 DNA reads TGTGCCAGCAGCATCGACAGCACTTCTAACTATGGCTACACCTTC.

This clone was picked up one time. The CDR3 nucleotides read TGCGCCAGCAGCTTGGGCCAACTGCAGGATGAGACCCAGTACTTC. Its protein product is CASSLGQLQDETQYF. The chain couples TRBV5-1 to TRBJ2-5; D is unclear. The CDR3 has 15 amino acids. CDR1 SGHRS and CDR2 YFSETQ come from the germline V gene. The V and J ends lost 0 bases and 5 bases respectively, with 14 bases between them.

The chain carries TRBV7-3 and TRBJ2-5; TRBD2 is a possible D gene (5 bases). This CDR3 region has 13 residues. Germline CDR1 and CDR2: SGHTA and FQGTGA. V dropped 2 bases and J dropped 8 bases, with 12 bases sitting between them. The CDR3 DNA sequence: TGTGCCAGCAGCTTATCGGTGGGAGACACCCAGTACTTC. Protein sequence: CASSLSVGDTQYF. Supplemented by reference TRBV7-3 and TRBJ2-5, the full variable domain reads GAGVSQTPSNKVTEKGKYVELRCDPISGHTALYWYRQSLGQGPEFLIYFQGTGAADDSGLPNDRFFAVRPEGSVSTLKIQRTERGDSAVYLCASSLSVGDTQYFGPGTRLLVL.

The chain has TRBV2 and TRBJ2-3, with TRBD2 matching over 11 bases. The CDR3 extends over 16 amino acids. V lost 0 bases and J lost 4; bases outside the gene matches: 3. The V gene's germline CDR1 is SNHLY and CDR2 FYNNEI. The CDR3 region is CASSEAGTSGSDTQYF. The CDR3 bases are TGTGCCAGCAGTGAAGCCGGGACTAGCGGTTCAGATACGCAGTATTTT.

The rearrangement joins TRBV7-2 to TRBJ1-2; D not resolved. With 2 bases removed from V and 4 bases from J, the gap between germline ends came to 11 bases. Germline CDR1 SGHTA, CDR2 FQGNSA. The CDR3 spans 14 residues. This chain's CDR3 is CASSLKEEGYGYTF. CDR3 coding DNA: TGTGCCAGCAGCTTAAAGGAGGAGGGCTATGGCTACACCTTC.

This rearrangement joins TRBV18 to TRBJ1-4, with D perhaps TRBD1 (5 bases). In germline, CDR1 is KGHSH, CDR2 LQKENI. Trimming removed 4 bases at V and 0 bases at J, with 9 bases between. This CDR3 has 15 residues. The CDR3 spells CASSLTGATNEKLFF. The CDR3, as DNA: TGTGCCAGCTCACTCACGGGGGCAACTAATGAAAAACTGTTTTTT. Combining the CDR3 with reference TRBV18 and TRBJ1-4 gives the whole variable domain NAGVMQNPRHLVRRRGQEARLRCSPMKGHSHVYWYRQLPEEGLKFMVYLQKENIIDESGMPKERFSAEFPKEGPSILRIQQVVRGDSAAYFCASSLTGATNEKLFFGSGTQLSVL.

In nucleotides, the CDR3 is TGTGCCAGCAGCCCCGGGACAGGGTTCTACAATGAGCAGTTCTTC. This sequence encodes CASSPGTGFYNEQFF. This sequence joins TRBV11-2 and TRBJ2-1, with 9 nucleotides matching TRBD1. Looked up from germline, CDR1 is SGHAT and CDR2 is FQNNGV. The junction had 5 bases not matched to a gene; V was cut back by 5 bases and J by 3 bases. The CDR3 covers 15 residues.

The chain uses TRBV28 and TRBJ2-5; 7 nucleotides match TRBD2. Germline CDR1 and CDR2: MDHEN and SYDVKM. Trimming took 9 bases from V and 1 from J; bases not matched to a gene: 5. CDR3 length equals 13 residues. CDR3 loop: CASHLAAQETQYF. In DNA, the CDR3 is TGTGCCAGTCACCTAGCGGCCCAAGAGACCCAGTACTTC.

This clone was observed a single time. This chain links TRBV28 with TRBJ2-1, with 10 bases that match TRBD2. Germline trimming cut 4 bases from V and 5 bases from J; bases unmatched to any gene: 14. Germline lookup yields CDR1 MDHEN and CDR2 SYDVKM. The CDR3 totals 18 residues. The CDR3 coding sequence is TGTGCCAGCAGTTCGGGAGGTCTAGCGGGAGAAAACGACAATGAGCAGTTCTTC. Amino acids: CASSSGGLAGENDNEQFF.

This chain joins TRBV6-5 and TRBJ2-2; 9 bases align to TRBD1. Trimming at V came to 5 bases and at J to 5 bases, leaving 6 bases not matched to a gene. Germline V CDR1 and CDR2: MNHEY, SVGAGI. The CDR3 is 15 amino acids. This chain's CDR3 is CASSPGQGRTGELFF. CDR3 nucleotide sequence: TGTGCCAGCAGTCCCGGACAGGGGAGAACCGGGGAGCTGTTTTTT.

V usage is TRBV9 and J usage is TRBJ2-5; 7 bases line up with TRBD2. This CDR3 is 14 amino acids long. CDR1 and CDR2 (germline): SGDLS, YYNGEE. With V trimmed by 4 bases and J by 5 bases, 8 bases remained unmatched. CDR3 region: CASSLSVREETQYF. The CDR3 DNA sequence: TGTGCCAGCAGCCTCTCAGTGCGGGAGGAGACCCAGTACTTC. Drawing the rest from reference TRBV9 and TRBJ2-5, the complete variable domain is DSGVTQTPKHLITATGQRVTLRCSPRSGDLSVYWYQQSLDQGLQFLIQYYNGEERAKGNILERFSAQQFPDLHSELNLSSLELGDSALYFCASSLSVREETQYFGPGTRLLVL.

This clone is a singleton in its sample. The rearrangement links TRBV7-2 to TRBJ2-3; 8 bases match TRBD1. Looked up from germline, CDR1 is SGHTA and CDR2 is FQGNSA. V lost 5 bases and J lost 9; bases outside the gene matches: 7. This CDR3 has 13 residues. CDR3 nucleotide sequence: TGTGCCAGCAGCGCAGGACAGGGAATAACGCAGTATTTT. Translated, it gives CASSAGQGITQYF. The full variable domain, with the rest looked up from reference TRBV7-2 and TRBJ2-3, is GAGVSQSPSNKVTEKGKDVELRCDPISGHTALYWYRQSLGQGLEFLIYFQGNSAPDKSGLPSDRFSAERTGGSVSTLTIQRTQQEDSAVYLCASSAGQGITQYFGPGTRLTVL.

DNA of the CDR3: TGTGCCAGCAATTCCCCGGGACAGGGGTCTGAAAAACTGTTTTTT. Its protein product is CASNSPGQGSEKLFF. The rearrangement links TRBV2 to TRBJ1-4, with TRBD1 matching over 10 bases. The length of the CDR3 is 15 residues. Germline V gene data show CDR1 as SNHLY and CDR2 as FYNNEI. V was clipped by 7 bases and J by 7 bases; unmatched bases: 9.

J is TRBJ2-7 and V is TRBV6-6; TRBD1 agrees at 8 bases. This CDR3 has 15 amino acids. V shed 4 bases, J shed 4 bases, and the junction held 9 bases outside the gene matches. Germline CDR1 is MNHNY and CDR2 is SVGAGI (reference sequence). The chain's CDR3 is CASSSEDRDRYEQYF. The CDR3 region has the DNA TGTGCCAGCAGTTCTGAAGACCGGGACAGGTACGAGCAGTACTTC.

This chain connects TRBV11-3 to TRBJ1-1; perhaps TRBD1 as D (5 bases). This CDR3 region has 14 residues. Between the trimmed V and J ends, which lost 8 bases and 0 bases, there was a span of 13 bases. Germline V lookup: CDR1 SGHNT, CDR2 YENEEA. The CDR3 nucleotides are TGTGCCAGCTCCGGGGGGGGAGTGAACACTGAAGCTTTCTTT. Translation: CASSGGGVNTEAFF.

The chain recombines TRBV10-1 with TRBJ2-1, with TRBD2 matching 11 bases. The CDR3 totals 15 residues. V lost 2 bases to trimming and J lost 7 bases; unmatched junction nucleotides: 4. The germline gives CDR1 WNHNN, CDR2 SYGVQD (reference sequence). This chain's CDR3 is CASSETSGSLNEQFF. CDR3 coding DNA: TGCGCCAGCAGTGAGACTAGCGGGAGTCTTAATGAGCAGTTCTTC.

The count of this clone is one. The CDR3 is CAWSTLTSGRGTQYF. CDR3 nucleotides: TGTGCCTGGAGTACCCTGACTAGCGGGAGAGGTACGCAGTATTTT. The J gene is TRBJ2-3, the V gene TRBV30, with 12 bases identical to TRBD2. Germline V gene data show CDR1 as GTSNPN and CDR2 as SVGIG (reference sequence). V lost 2 bases and J lost 8; bases outside the gene matches: 8. This CDR3 has 15 residues.

This clone showed up just once. The J gene is TRBJ2-2, the V gene TRBV19, with D unresolved. This CDR3 comprises 15 residues. Trimming left V 2 bases short and J 4 bases short, with 11 bases between. Germline V gene lookup returns CDR1 LNHDA and CDR2 SQIVND (reference sequence). In nucleotides, the CDR3 is TGTGCCAGTAGTATAACCGCTATCGGCACCGGGGAGCTGTTTTTT. Protein: CASSITAIGTGELFF.

The gene calls are TRBV23-1 and TRBJ2-2; 9 bases fit TRBD1. TRBV23-1 is noted as an ORF with a role that remains uncertain. V was clipped by 0 bases and J by 6 bases; unmatched bases: 5. The CDR3 spans 16 residues. The chain's CDR3 is CASSQSRDREPGELFF. The CDR3, as DNA: TGCGCCAGCAGTCAATCGAGGGACAGGGAACCCGGGGAGCTGTTTTTT.

This clone was detected a few times. The chain recombines TRBV5-6 with TRBJ2-1; D gene uncertain. The CDR3 is 13 amino acids. CDR1 and CDR2 from the germline V gene are SGHDT and YYEEEE. Trimming took off 0 bases at V and 3 bases at J, with 4 bases between the two ends. The CDR3 reads CASSLALYNEQFF. CDR3 DNA sequence: TGTGCCAGCAGCTTGGCCCTCTACAATGAGCAGTTCTTC.

V is TRBV4-2 and J is TRBJ2-3; 9 bases fit TRBD1. Looked up from germline, CDR1 is LGHNA and CDR2 is YNFKEQ. The V segment lost 1 base and the J segment 6 bases; nucleotides outside the gene matches: 8. This CDR3 is built from 16 residues. CDR3 nucleotide sequence: TGTGCCAGCAGCCAAGGAAGGGGACAGGGTAAGGATACGCAGTATTTT. Amino acids: CASSQGRGQGKDTQYF.

This CDR3 reads CASSLAHSGLAAGYEQYF. The CDR3 coding sequence is TGTGCCAGCAGCTTAGCTCACTCGGGACTAGCTGCGGGTTACGAGCAGTACTTC. The rearrangement links TRBV7-9 to TRBJ2-7; 9 nucleotides align to TRBD2. Germline CDR1 is SEHNR and CDR2 is FQNEAQ (reference sequence). The V segment lost 0 bases and the J segment 4 bases; nucleotides outside the gene matches: 13. This CDR3 is 18 amino acids long. Full variable domain (remainder filled in from reference TRBV7-9 and TRBJ2-7): DTGVSQNPRHKITKRGQNVTFRCDPISEHNRLYWYRQTLGQGPEFLTYFQNEAQLEKSRLLSDRFSAERPKGSFSTLEIQRTEQGDSAMYLCASSLAHSGLAAGYEQYFGPGTRLTVT.